These T cell receptor beta chains were read from a single sample in a study of beta chain features in type 1 diabetes. This table comes from immunoSEQ multiplex PCR, and its TCRdb copy is limited to in-frame clones, with some not included. This table has 300,000 to 450,000 clones, 10% to 15% appearing once. The sample taken for sequencing was naive CD4+ T cells from blood. These receptors all stem from a young woman with type 1 diabetes. Each CDR3 is given with its conserved first and last residue. The order of the fields is J gene, CDR3 length, V gene, CDR3 protein.

j_call: TRBJ2-1
cdr3_length: 14
v_call: TRBV19
cdr3_aa: CATGLAGGVDEQFF

j_call: TRBJ2-1
cdr3_length: 13
v_call: TRBV5-1
cdr3_aa: CASSGSSYNEQFF

j_call: TRBJ2-7
cdr3_length: 15
v_call: TRBV4-3
cdr3_aa: CASSQKTGYSYEQYF

j_call: TRBJ2-1
cdr3_length: 18
v_call: TRBV4-3
cdr3_aa: CASSLRVFLAGGHNEQFF

j_call: TRBJ1-5
cdr3_length: 17
v_call: TRBV19
cdr3_aa: CASSIAWPRPAEEPQHF

j_call: TRBJ1-1
cdr3_length: 14
v_call: TRBV6-5
cdr3_aa: CASSEPGQGTEAFF

j_call: TRBJ2-3
cdr3_length: 16
v_call: TRBV29-1
cdr3_aa: CSVGRTSGGAIDTQYF

j_call: TRBJ1-1
cdr3_length: 12
v_call: TRBV7-2
cdr3_aa: CASSFDRVEAFF

j_call: TRBJ2-7
cdr3_length: 14
v_call: TRBV11-2
cdr3_aa: CASSFKQFPYEQYF

j_call: TRBJ2-5
cdr3_length: 15
v_call: TRBV19
cdr3_aa: CASSSSGMTQETQYF

j_call: TRBJ2-7
cdr3_length: 13
v_call: TRBV11-2
cdr3_aa: CASTSLGGREQYF

j_call: TRBJ1-6
cdr3_length: 14
v_call: TRBV7-9
cdr3_aa: CASSPDRDMPPLHF

j_call: TRBJ2-2
cdr3_length: 13
v_call: TRBV2
cdr3_aa: CASSDRGSGELFF

j_call: TRBJ2-7
cdr3_length: 14
v_call: TRBV7-2
cdr3_aa: CASSKRQGTYEQYF

j_call: TRBJ1-4
cdr3_length: 13
v_call: TRBV4-3
cdr3_aa: CASRATGNEKLFF

j_call: TRBJ2-1
cdr3_length: 16
v_call: TRBV5-6
cdr3_aa: CASSPRGGGPYNEQFF

j_call: TRBJ2-1
cdr3_length: 12
v_call: TRBV4-1
cdr3_aa: CASSSQWNEQFF

j_call: TRBJ2-5
cdr3_length: 15
v_call: TRBV14
cdr3_aa: CASSLSGGAGETQYF

j_call: TRBJ2-2
cdr3_length: 14
v_call: TRBV7-9
cdr3_aa: CASSLVRSSGELFF

j_call: TRBJ2-7
cdr3_length: 17
v_call: TRBV7-9
cdr3_aa: CASSLVSGTGAPYEQYF

j_call: TRBJ2-6
cdr3_length: 15
v_call: TRBV5-1
cdr3_aa: CASSAQVTGANVLTF

j_call: TRBJ2-3
cdr3_length: 17
v_call: TRBV15
cdr3_aa: CATSRELQALATDTQYF

j_call: TRBJ2-3
cdr3_length: 12
v_call: TRBV7-2
cdr3_aa: CASSEGADTQYF

j_call: TRBJ2-1
cdr3_length: 12
v_call: TRBV28
cdr3_aa: CASREDGFEQFF